This T cell receptor beta chain was recovered during a study of T cell responses to AZD1222 COVID-19 vaccine. The repertoire was sequenced with immunoSEQ multiplex PCR; TCRdb's copy has only in-frame clones and lacks some. The table includes some 150,000 clones, 90% detected once. Deletions cut 3 bases from V and 9 bases from J, with 15 bases between. The CDR3 is 14 residues long. The V gene's germline CDR1 is MGHDK and CDR2 SYGVNS. The chain recombines TRBV25-1 with TRBJ2-1, with D uncertain. This clonotype originated in an adult in good health. The sequences come from peripheral blood, collected on day 0 of AZD1222 vaccination. CDR3 bases: TGTGCCAGCAGTGACCGCAACCCAGGTGTTGAGCAGTTCTTC. This encodes CASSDRNPGVEQFF.